This paragraph covers one T cell receptor beta chain sequence. Antigen: not known. V gave up 1 base and J gave up 3 bases, with 7 bases separating them. Germline values: CDR1 SGHRS, CDR2 YFSETQ. The CDR3 has 13 residues. Clinical symptoms, serum thyroxine and TRAb, thyroid ultrasound and orbital computed tomography together formed the diagnostic basis. RNA transcripts were the template for amplifying TCR beta CDR3 regions. First-round RT-PCR targeting the TCR CDR3 was performed with the HTBI primer set. TCRdb reprocessed the multiplex PCR reads via MiXCR and lists one record per CDR3 protein. The data contain fewer than 200,000 distinct CDR3 sequences, approximately 17% of them singletons. These data come from a study of T cells in Graves' hyperthyroidism and ophthalmopathy. Study-wide results and caveats: Expanded thyroid clonotypes (above 0.001) were mostly also found in blood.

The TCR comes from a woman in her 50s with Graves' hyperthyroidism. What was sequenced was blood. The rearrangement joins TRBV5-1 to TRBJ2-5; tentatively, D is TRBD2 (5 bases). In DNA, the CDR3 is TGCGCCAGCAGCTTGCTCGGGGAAGAGACCCAGTACTTC. It encodes CASSLLGEETQYF.